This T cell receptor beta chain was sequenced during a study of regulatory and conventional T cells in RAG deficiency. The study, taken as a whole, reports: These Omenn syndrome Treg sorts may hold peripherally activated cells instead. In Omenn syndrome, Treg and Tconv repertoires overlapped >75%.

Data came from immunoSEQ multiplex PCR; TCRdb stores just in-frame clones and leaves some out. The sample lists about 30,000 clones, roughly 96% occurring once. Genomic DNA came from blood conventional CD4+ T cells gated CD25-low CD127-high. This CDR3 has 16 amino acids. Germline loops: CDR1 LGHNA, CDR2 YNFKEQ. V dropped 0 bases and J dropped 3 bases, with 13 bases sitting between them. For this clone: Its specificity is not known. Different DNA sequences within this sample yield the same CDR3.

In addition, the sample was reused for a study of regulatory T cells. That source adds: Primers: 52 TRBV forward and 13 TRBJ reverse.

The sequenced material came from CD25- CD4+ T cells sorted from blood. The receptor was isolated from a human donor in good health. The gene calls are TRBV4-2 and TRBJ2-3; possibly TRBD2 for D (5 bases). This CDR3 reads CASSQESSVTTDTQYF. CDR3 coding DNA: TGTGCCAGCAGCCAAGAAAGTAGCGTGACAACAGATACGCAGTATTTT.